This TCR beta chain was found in a study of liver allograft versus peripheral blood T cells. Across the whole study: Recipients' peripheral blood supplied the T cell receptor repertoires against which those in transplanted livers were compared. Regarding the study as a whole: Reported data describe T cell receptor repertoires within liver allografts as differing from those in peripheral blood.

Details on this clonotype: Its antigen is undetermined.

TCRdb independently ran MiXCR on the reads; one entry per CDR3 protein. The sample includes some 15,000 distinct CDR3 sequences, 28% of them seen just once. This CDR3 has 13 amino acids. Germline loops: CDR1 MNHNS, CDR2 SASEGT. The V end lost 0 bases, the J end lost 11 bases, and 13 bases lay between the germline ends. The source is a human patient who had a liver transplant. The graft donor may account for some of the T cells. The V and J genes are TRBV6-1 and TRBJ1-1, with no clear D. The CDR3 sequence: CASSEARVAGAFF. The DNA of the CDR3 is TGTGCCAGCAGTGAAGCTCGGGTCGCCGGGGCTTTCTTT.